This T cell receptor beta chain was sequenced during a study of shared clonotypes between healthy human individuals. The study, taken as a whole, reports: Apart from blood, nothing was sampled; tissue repertoires likely differ.

Turning to this clone: Its antigen is not known.

Germline CDR1 and CDR2: SGHTA and FQGTGA. This CDR3 spans 13 amino acids. V lost 3 bases, J lost 6 bases, and 10 bases lay in between. The protocol was immunoSEQ multiplex PCR, while the TCRdb copy is restricted to in-frame clones and leaves out a portion. There are 1,400,000 or so clones in the sample; roughly 98.5% occur only once, and approximately 0.4% lies in the top ten. Sequencing used naive CD4+ T cells sorted from blood. Sample subset: CD45RA+ positively selected. The chain recombines TRBV7-3 with TRBJ2-3; D unclear. The receptor's source is a young man in good health. In nucleotides, the CDR3 is TGTGCCAGCAGCTTTACGTCCGGGGATACGCAGTATTTT. Translated, it gives CASSFTSGDTQYF.